This T cell receptor (beta chain) was captured by sequencing in a study of cytomegalovirus exposure and HLA in healthy donors. The data were produced by immunoSEQ multiplex PCR, yet TCRdb's version contains in-frame clones alone and is incomplete. The sample gives 150,000 to 200,000 clones, approximately 82% of which show up once; 13% is in the top ten. The CDR3 is 12 amino acids. V lost 4 bases and J lost 7, with 7 bases in between. CDR1 is SNHLY, CDR2 FYNNEI, per germline. The origin of this receptor is a woman in her 30s in good health and CMV-seropositive. The chain recombines TRBV2 with TRBJ2-2; the D is unclear. The sample taken for sequencing was PBMCs. In DNA, the CDR3 is TGTGCCAGCAGTGGGCTTCGCGGGGAGCTGTTTTTT. Translating it yields CASSGLRGELFF.